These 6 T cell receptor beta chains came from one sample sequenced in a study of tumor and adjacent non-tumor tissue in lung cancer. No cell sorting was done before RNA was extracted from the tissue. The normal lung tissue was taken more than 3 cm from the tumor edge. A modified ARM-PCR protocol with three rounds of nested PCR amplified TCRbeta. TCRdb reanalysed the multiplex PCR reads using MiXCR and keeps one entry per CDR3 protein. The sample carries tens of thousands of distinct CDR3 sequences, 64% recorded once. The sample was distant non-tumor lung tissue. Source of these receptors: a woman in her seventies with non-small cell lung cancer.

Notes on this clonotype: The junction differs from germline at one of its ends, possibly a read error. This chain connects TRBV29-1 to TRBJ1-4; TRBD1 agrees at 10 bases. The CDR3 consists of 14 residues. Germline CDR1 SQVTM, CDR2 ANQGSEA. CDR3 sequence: CSVGQGGNNEKLFF. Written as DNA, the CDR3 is TGTAGTGTCGGACAGGGGGGGAATAATGAAAAACTATTTTTT. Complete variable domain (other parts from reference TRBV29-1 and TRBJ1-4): SAVISQKPSRDICQRGTSLTIQCQVDSQVTMMFWYRQQPGQSLTLIATANQGSEATYESGFVIDKFPISRPNLTFSTLTVSNMSPEDSSIYLCSVGQGGNNEKLFFGSGTQLSVL.

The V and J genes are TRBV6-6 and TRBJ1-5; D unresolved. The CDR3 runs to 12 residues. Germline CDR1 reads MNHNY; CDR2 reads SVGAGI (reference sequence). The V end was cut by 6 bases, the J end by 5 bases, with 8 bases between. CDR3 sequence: CASRVIDQPQHF. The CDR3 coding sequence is TGTGCCAGCAGGGTTATTGATCAGCCCCAGCATTTT.

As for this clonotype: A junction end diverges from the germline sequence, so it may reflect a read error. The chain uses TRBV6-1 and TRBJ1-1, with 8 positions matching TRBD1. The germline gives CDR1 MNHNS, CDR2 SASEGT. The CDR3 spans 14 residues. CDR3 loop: CGSSGQGGHTDAFF. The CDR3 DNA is TGTGGCAGCAGTGGACAGGGCGGGCACACTGATGCTTTCTTT.

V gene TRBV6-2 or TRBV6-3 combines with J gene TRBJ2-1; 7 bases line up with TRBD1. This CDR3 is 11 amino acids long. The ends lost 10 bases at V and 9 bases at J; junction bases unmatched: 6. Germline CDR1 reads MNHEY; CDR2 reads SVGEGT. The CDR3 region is CANRQGSEQFF. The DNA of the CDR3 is TGTGCCAACAGACAGGGATCTGAGCAGTTCTTC.

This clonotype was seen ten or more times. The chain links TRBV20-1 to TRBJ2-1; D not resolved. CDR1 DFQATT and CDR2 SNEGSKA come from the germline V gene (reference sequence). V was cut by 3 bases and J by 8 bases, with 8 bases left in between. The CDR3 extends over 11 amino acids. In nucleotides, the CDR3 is TGCAGTGCTAGTCGATTGGATGAGCAGTTCTTC. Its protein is CSASRLDEQFF.

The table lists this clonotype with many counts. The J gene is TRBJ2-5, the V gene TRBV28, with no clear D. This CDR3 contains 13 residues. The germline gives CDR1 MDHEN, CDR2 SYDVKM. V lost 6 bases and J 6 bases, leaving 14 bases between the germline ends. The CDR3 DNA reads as TGTGCCAGCAGATCCCCCCCGGCCAAGACCCAGTACTTC. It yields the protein CASRSPPAKTQYF.